This paragraph reports one TCR beta chain. Its cognate antigen is unknown. CDR3 length: 13 amino acids. Germline values: CDR1 SGHAT, CDR2 FQNNGV. V was shortened by 5 bases and J by 7 bases, with 11 bases between the two germline ends. The entry originates in a study of T cell repertoires in cytomegalovirus infection. The overall study: A matching HLA type, together with CMV infection, was signaled by public TCR beta signatures.

Whole-study findings and limits: Ex vivo, HLA-C-restricted CMV-specific TCR beta clonotypes prevailed over the rest of the response.

Via MiXCR, TCRdb re-called the reads, giving one row per CDR3 protein. The data hold 370,000 or so distinct CDR3 sequences, with nearly 35% observed a single time. The sample in question was cultured PBMCs, obtained from culture after CMV antigen stimulation. The gene calls are TRBV11-2 and TRBJ1-4, with D perhaps TRBD1 (6 bases). This receptor was obtained from a human donor in good health (CMV status not recorded). Some clones in this sample may be carry-over from other donors' samples. The CDR3 region is CASSPGTFEKLFF. CDR3 nucleotide sequence: TGTGCCAGCAGCCCTGGGACATTTGAAAAACTGTTTTTT. The full variable domain, rest sourced from reference TRBV11-2 and TRBJ1-4, is EAGVAQSPRYKIIEKRQSVAFWCNPISGHATLYWYQQILGQGPKLLIQFQNNGVVDDSQLPKDRFSAERLKGVDSTLKIQPAKLEDSAVYLCASSPGTFEKLFFGSGTQLSVL.